This T cell receptor beta chain was recovered during a study of blood T cell repertoires in COVID-19. CDR1 and CDR2 from the germline V gene are DFQATT and SNEGSKA (reference sequence). CDR3 length: 15 amino acids. The V and J ends lost 3 bases and 4 bases, in that order; junction bases with no gene match: 9. Clones were sequenced by immunoSEQ multiplex PCR, and TCRdb holds only the in-frame ones, with some missing. Here the sample spans approximately 150,000 clones, 85% being singletons. This clonotype originated in a woman older than 75 with COVID-19, enrolled during active disease. The sequenced sample consisted of peripheral blood. V gene TRBV20-1 combines with J gene TRBJ2-3, with TRBD1 matching 8 bases. DNA of the CDR3: TGCAGTGCTAGTACCCAGGGGGCTGGAGCAGATACGCAGTATTTT. Translated: CSASTQGAGADTQYF.